These 28 T cell receptor beta chains were sequenced from one sample in a study of blood T cell repertoires in COVID-19. Assay: immunoSEQ multiplex PCR; the TCRdb copy retains only in-frame clones and omits some. Of about 220,000 clones detected, 65% to 85% appear once; the ten largest clones hold approximately 3%. Material for sequencing was peripheral blood. The receptors derive from a woman in her 30s who had recovered from COVID-19.

V usage is TRBV5-4 and J usage is TRBJ2-1; TRBD2 matches at 7 bases. The CDR3 loop spans 15 amino acids. V gave up 4 bases and J gave up 0 bases; unmatched junction bases: 4. CDR1 and CDR2 from the germline V gene are SGHNT and YYREEE (reference sequence). CDR3 DNA: TGTGCCAGCAGCGTACTAGCGCACTCCTACAATGAGCAGTTCTTC. The encoded protein is CASSVLAHSYNEQFF.

This CDR3 is CASSRTGRKDTQYF. The CDR3 DNA reads as TGTGCCAGCAGCCGGACAGGGCGCAAAGATACGCAGTATTTT. The chain links TRBV3-1 (or the pseudogene TRBV3-2) to TRBJ2-3, with TRBD1 identical over 8 bases. Germline assignment: CDR1 LGHDT and CDR2 YNNKEL (reference sequence). Trimming at V came to 4 bases and at J to 5 bases, leaving 5 bases not matched to a gene. The CDR3 extends over 14 amino acids.

The V and J genes are TRBV9 and TRBJ1-2; TRBD1 agrees at 7 bases. The trim removed 3 bases at V and 8 bases at J, leaving 7 bases unmatched. Germline V gives CDR1 SGDLS, CDR2 YYNGEE. The CDR3 consists of 13 residues. CDR3 amino acids: CASSASGGSGYTF. CDR3 DNA: TGTGCCAGCAGCGCCTCAGGGGGGAGCGGCTACACCTTC.

This clone has only a few counts. The rearrangement links TRBV5-1 to TRBJ2-1; 10 nucleotides line up with TRBD2. CDR1 and CDR2 (germline): SGHRS, YFSETQ. J lost 3 bases, V lost 0 bases, and 3 bases had no gene match. CDR3 length: 16 amino acids. CDR3 coding DNA: TGCGCCAGCAGCTTGGTTTCTAGCGGGGGCTACAATGAGCAGTTCTTC. Translated, it gives CASSLVSSGGYNEQFF.

The rearrangement uses TRBV11-2 and TRBJ1-1, with D perhaps matching TRBD1 (5 bases). The length of the CDR3 is 16 residues. Germline values: CDR1 SGHAT, CDR2 FQNNGV. Trimming shortened V by 1 base and J by 3 bases, and 15 bases separated the two germline ends. The CDR3 is CASSLGSGRVYTEAFF. The DNA of the CDR3 is TGTGCCAGCAGCTTAGGTTCCGGCAGGGTATACACTGAAGCTTTCTTT.

A note on this clone: A read error may account for a junction end that differs from germline. This rearrangement joins TRBV7-9 to TRBJ1-3; D remains unclear. There are 15 residues in the CDR3. CDR1 SEHNR and CDR2 FQNEAQ come from the germline V gene (reference sequence). CDR3 sequence: CASSSTRAGGSTIYF. CDR3 bases: TGTGCCAGCAGCTCCACGCGGGCAGGTGGAAGCACCATATATTTT. Looking up the rest from reference TRBV7-9 and TRBJ1-3 gives the full variable domain: DTGVSQNPRHKITKRGQNVTFRCDPISEHNRLYWYRQTLGQGPEFLTYFQNEAQLEKSRLLSDRFSAERPKGSFSTLEIQRTEQGDSAMYLCASSSTRAGGSTIYFGEGSWLTVV.

This rearrangement joins TRBV7-6 to TRBJ2-7; 11 bases align to TRBD1. The CDR3 is 14 residues long. With V trimmed by 5 bases and J by 3 bases, 3 bases remained unmatched. CDR1 is SGHVS, CDR2 FNYEAQ, per germline. As DNA, the CDR3 is TGTGCCAGCAGCCCCGGGACAGGGGGCTACGAGCAGTACTTC. Translation gives CASSPGTGGYEQYF.

This chain joins TRBV5-6 and TRBJ2-3; TRBD1 matches at 11 bases. Germline V gene sequence: CDR1 SGHDT, CDR2 YYEEEE. The trim removed 5 bases at V and 3 bases at J, leaving 5 bases unmatched. The CDR3 has 15 amino acids. CDR3 bases: TGTGCCAGCAGTCCAGGGACAGGGGGGACAGATACGCAGTATTTT. Amino acid sequence: CASSPGTGGTDTQYF.

The chain has TRBV7-2 and TRBJ1-5, with D perhaps matching TRBD1 (6 bases). CDR1 SGHTA and CDR2 FQGNSA come from the germline V gene. The CDR3 is made up of 17 amino acids. V shed 3 bases and J shed 2 bases, with 17 bases lying between them. The CDR3 coding sequence is TGTGCCAGCAGCTTTGATGGGCAGGGGTTCGGCAATCAGCCCCAGCATTTT. Translating it yields CASSFDGQGFGNQPQHF.

This clone is a singleton in its sample. For the CDR3, the DNA is TGTGCCAGCAGTGATCCCACAGGGTCGGTGAATGAAAAACTGTTTTTT. Protein product: CASSDPTGSVNEKLFF. This chain links TRBV25-1 with TRBJ1-4, with D maybe TRBD1 (6 bases). CDR1 and CDR2 from the germline V gene are MGHDK and SYGVNS. The CDR3 runs 16 residues. V lost 3 bases, J lost 5 bases, and 16 bases lay in between.

This chain uses TRBV19 with TRBJ1-6; 9 positions match TRBD1. J gave up 7 bases and V 7 bases, and 8 bases lay outside the gene matches. CDR1 LNHDA and CDR2 SQIVND come from the germline V gene (reference sequence). There are 15 residues in the CDR3. The CDR3 reads CASNKGQGLNSPLHF. The CDR3 DNA is TGTGCCAGTAACAAGGGACAGGGCTTAAATTCACCCCTCCACTTT.

The gene calls are TRBV14 and TRBJ2-2; no firm D call. In germline, CDR1 is SGHDN, CDR2 FVKESK. Trimming removed 3 bases at V and 7 bases at J, with 15 bases between. CDR3 size: 15 residues. The CDR3 loop is CASSHQPGQGGELFF. CDR3 sequence (DNA): TGTGCCAGCAGCCATCAACCAGGTCAAGGCGGGGAGCTGTTTTTT.

V and J are TRBV2 and TRBJ2-3; 8 bases match TRBD1. V was pared by 6 bases and J by 0 bases, with 5 bases of the junction left unmatched. The CDR3 has 15 residues. Per germline, CDR1 SNHLY and CDR2 FYNNEI. DNA of the CDR3: TGTGCCAGCAGCGAACGGACAGGGAGCACAGATACGCAGTATTTT. Amino acid sequence: CASSERTGSTDTQYF.

V gene TRBV28 combines with J gene TRBJ1-2; maybe TRBD1 (5 bases). CDR3 length: 15 residues. Germline V gene data show CDR1 as MDHEN and CDR2 as SYDVKM. V was shortened by 3 bases and J by 6 bases, with 17 bases between the two germline ends. The CDR3 reads CASSFAGEPTHGYTF. In DNA, the CDR3 is TGTGCCAGCAGTTTTGCGGGGGAGCCTACCCATGGCTACACCTTC.

The V gene is TRBV19, the J gene TRBJ2-1, with 9 bases aligning to TRBD2. With V trimmed by 5 bases and J by 10 bases, 6 bases remained unmatched. Germline V CDR1 and CDR2: LNHDA, SQIVND (reference sequence). This CDR3 spans 13 amino acids. The CDR3 sequence: CASSVMAGGEQFF. In DNA form, the CDR3 reads TGTGCCAGTAGTGTGATGGCGGGGGGGGAGCAGTTCTTC.

V usage is TRBV7-2 and J usage is TRBJ1-6, with TRBD1 matching over 9 bases. Trimming at V came to 1 base and at J to 9 bases, leaving 7 bases not matched to a gene. The CDR3 runs 16 residues. The germline V gene encodes CDR1 SGHTA and CDR2 FQGNSA. CDR3 sequence (DNA): TGTGCCAGCAGCTTAGGACAGGGGGGAATTGGTTCACCCCTCCACTTT. Its translation is CASSLGQGGIGSPLHF.

The chain has TRBV2 and TRBJ2-3; no definite D call. Per germline, CDR1 SNHLY and CDR2 FYNNEI. The V and J ends lost 2 bases and 2 bases respectively, with 5 bases between them. CDR3 length equals 13 residues. Here the CDR3 reads CASSELDTDTQYF. The CDR3 DNA is TGTGCCAGCAGTGAACTAGACACAGATACGCAGTATTTT.

In this sample, this clone turned up a few times. This chain links TRBV15 with TRBJ2-2; D unresolved. CDR3 size: 14 residues. Germline CDR1 is LNHNV and CDR2 is YYDKDF (reference sequence). Trimming stripped 0 bases from V and 2 bases from J, with 4 bases between. Here the CDR3 DNA reads TGTGCCACCAGCAGAGATCAAAACACCGGGGAGCTGTTTTTT. Translation gives CATSRDQNTGELFF.

This chain joins TRBV30 and TRBJ2-7; tentatively, D is TRBD2 (6 bases). The V and J ends lost 5 bases and 4 bases respectively, with 9 bases between them. CDR3 length equals 11 residues. Germline assignment: CDR1 GTSNPN and CDR2 SVGIG (reference sequence). In DNA form, the CDR3 reads TGTGCCTGGGGGGACTCTTACGAGCAGTACTTC. It translates to CAWGDSYEQYF.

The chain couples TRBV18 to TRBJ2-1; 10 bases match TRBD2. The V gene end was trimmed by 3 bases and the J gene end by 9 bases; junction bases not matched to a gene: 2. Germline assignment: CDR1 KGHSH and CDR2 LQKENI. The CDR3 has 13 residues. The CDR3 sequence is CASSPGLASEQFF. The CDR3 nucleotides are TGTGCCAGCTCACCGGGACTAGCGAGTGAGCAGTTCTTC.

CDR3 coding DNA: TGCGCCAGCAGCTTACGGAGCACCGGGGAGCTGTTTTTT. Encoded protein: CASSLRSTGELFF. The V and J genes are TRBV5-1 and TRBJ2-2; unclear D gene. Germline V lookup: CDR1 SGHRS, CDR2 YFSETQ. The CDR3 totals 13 residues. Between the trimmed V and J ends, which lost 2 bases and 4 bases, there was a span of 6 bases.

The J gene is TRBJ2-3, the V gene TRBV24-1, with D perhaps matching TRBD2 (6 bases). This CDR3 spans 16 amino acids. The germline V gene encodes CDR1 KGHDR and CDR2 SFDVKD. Trimming left V 0 bases short and J 0 bases short, with 9 bases between. The CDR3, as DNA: TGTGCCACCAGTGATTTGCGACGGGAGAGCACAGATACGCAGTATTTT. It encodes CATSDLRRESTDTQYF.

The chain has TRBV10-3 and TRBJ2-2; 11 bases line up with TRBD1. The CDR3 covers 15 residues. CDR1 is ENHRY, CDR2 SYGVKD, per germline. The ends lost 3 bases at V and 7 bases at J; junction bases unmatched: 4. CDR3 coding DNA: TGTGCCATCAGTGATGGACAGGGGGCGTTCGGGGAGCTGTTTTTT. Protein sequence: CAISDGQGAFGELFF.

The rearrangement uses TRBV6-5 and TRBJ2-7, with 7 bases identical to TRBD2. The V and J ends lost 0 bases and 0 bases, in that order; junction bases with no gene match: 5. There are 16 residues in the CDR3. Germline V gives CDR1 MNHEY, CDR2 SVGAGI. As DNA, the CDR3 is TGTGCCAGCAGTTACTCGGGCGGCGGGAGCTCCTACGAGCAGTACTTC. Translated: CASSYSGGGSSYEQYF.

The chain recombines TRBV7-9 with TRBJ2-5, with a tentative D call TRBD1 (7 bases). Germline CDR1 SEHNR, CDR2 FQNEAQ (reference sequence). The CDR3 length is 12 residues. Deletions cut 8 bases from V and 5 bases from J, with 12 bases between. The CDR3 reads CASQGGQETQYF. CDR3 nucleotide sequence: TGTGCCAGCCAGGGGGGCCAGGAGACCCAGTACTTC.

This clone was picked up one time. This chain uses TRBV30 with TRBJ2-7; maybe TRBD2 (6 bases). CDR1 and CDR2 from the germline V gene are GTSNPN and SVGIG (reference sequence). V was trimmed by 2 bases and J by 3 bases, leaving 8 bases between them. The CDR3 sequence is 12 residues long. The DNA for the CDR3 is TGTGCCTGGAGTTTCGGGGGCTACGAGCAGTACTTC. Amino acids: CAWSFGGYEQYF. Combining the CDR3 with reference TRBV30 and TRBJ2-7 gives the whole variable domain SQTIHQWPATLVQPVGSPLSLECTVEGTSNPNLYWYRQAAGRGLQLLFYSVGIGQISSEVPQNLSASRPQDRQFILSSKKLLLSDSGFYLCAWSFGGYEQYFGPGTRLTVT.

This clone appeared a single time. The gene calls are TRBV6-5 and TRBJ2-2, with 8 bases identical to TRBD1. V trimming: 7 bases; J trimming: 7 bases; junction bases outside the gene matches: 11. The CDR3 is 15 amino acids. Germline-derived CDR1 and CDR2 are MNHEY and SVGAGI. The CDR3 here is CASNLAGQAVGELFF. DNA of the CDR3: TGTGCCAGCAACCTCGCGGGACAGGCTGTCGGGGAGCTGTTTTTT.

The V and J genes are TRBV5-1 and TRBJ2-7, with D possibly being TRBD2 (6 bases). Germline CDR1 reads SGHRS; CDR2 reads YFSETQ. The CDR3 covers 14 residues. V was pared by 0 bases and J by 0 bases, with 7 bases between. CDR3 loop: CASSLAGSSYEQYF. CDR3 DNA: TGCGCCAGCAGCTTGGCCGGGAGCTCCTACGAGCAGTACTTC.